The sequence of this T cell receptor (beta chain) was determined in a study of beta chain features in type 1 diabetes. Findings of the study overall: Moderately but significantly shorter TCRB CDR3s were found in Type 1 diabetes patients in all four CD4+ subsets.

On this clone: The antigen is not known.

This CDR3 region has 17 residues. The ends lost 3 bases at V and 0 bases at J; junction bases unmatched: 6. Looked up from germline, CDR1 is LGHNA and CDR2 is YSLEER. As every portion of the isolated RNA was reverse transcribed, the sequencing read expressed TCRB transcripts. TCRdb keeps only in-frame clones here, not all; method: immunoSEQ multiplex PCR. The sample lists under 150,000 clones, nearly 50% occurring once. This TCR came from a man between 18 and 29 years old in good health. The sequenced sample was Tregs from blood. The chain couples TRBV4-3 to TRBJ2-7; 12 nucleotides line up with TRBD2. CDR3 residues: CASSQKLAGGSSYEQYF. The CDR3 DNA reads as TGCGCCAGCAGCCAGAAACTAGCGGGAGGATCCTCCTACGAGCAGTACTTC.